This entry lists 29 T cell receptor beta chains sequenced from one sample in a study of control samples from healthy donors and cancer patients. The data were produced by immunoSEQ multiplex PCR, yet TCRdb's version contains in-frame clones alone and is incomplete. The sample includes approximately 84,000 clones, roughly 91% of them seen just once. Sequencing input: blood. The receptors come from a man younger than 45 in good health.

The V call is TRBV5-7, the J call TRBJ2-1, with a possible D match to TRBD2 (6 bases). TRBV5-7 is an ORF, with its function uncertain. V lost 4 bases and J 9 bases, leaving 32 bases between the germline ends. The CDR3 is 19 residues long. As DNA, the CDR3 is TGTGCCAGCAGCCCTTCTAGTGTTCGGGGGAATGGGGAACCCGGTGAGCAGTTCTTC. This sequence encodes CASSPSSVRGNGEPGEQFF.

The chain uses TRBV3-1 (or the pseudogene TRBV3-2) and TRBJ1-3, with no clear D. In germline, CDR1 is LGHDT, CDR2 YNNKEL (reference sequence). V shed 2 bases and J shed 9 bases, with 8 bases lying between them. The CDR3 extends over 12 amino acids. The CDR3 DNA is TGTGCCAGCAGCCAAAGTGGAGGCACCATATATTTT. This sequence encodes CASSQSGGTIYF.

In DNA form, the CDR3 reads TGCGCCAGCAGCCAAGTTGGGGGGCTAGAGGGGGAGACCCAGTACTTC. Its protein product is CASSQVGGLEGETQYF. The chain carries TRBV4-1 and TRBJ2-5; perhaps D is TRBD1 or TRBD2 (6 bases each). Trimming removed 1 base from V and 5 bases from J, with 17 bases in between. The germline V gene encodes CDR1 MGHRA and CDR2 YSYEKL. The CDR3 runs to 16 residues.

This chain connects TRBV19 to TRBJ1-1, with D possibly TRBD1 on 5 matching bases. V lost 2 bases to trimming and J lost 4 bases, with 14 bases between them. Germline V gene sequence: CDR1 LNHDA, CDR2 SQIVND (reference sequence). CDR3 length: 15 residues. CDR3 protein: CASSIRFRGATEAFF. The CDR3 nucleotides are TGTGCCAGTAGTATAAGGTTCCGAGGGGCCACTGAAGCTTTCTTT.

This rearrangement joins TRBV6-6 to TRBJ2-3; 10 nucleotides align to TRBD2. Germline V gene sequence: CDR1 MNHNY, CDR2 SVGAGI (reference sequence). J lost 8 bases, V lost 6 bases, and 11 bases had no gene match. This CDR3 contains 15 residues. CDR3 in DNA: TGTGCCAGCAGCCCCCCCAGCGGGGGGGCAGGTACGCAGTATTTT. This sequence encodes CASSPPSGGAGTQYF.

The V call is TRBV5-1, the J call TRBJ1-1; 7 bases are shared with TRBD1. CDR1 is SGHRS, CDR2 YFSETQ, per germline. The CDR3 sequence is 15 residues long. The trim removed 0 bases at V and 0 bases at J, leaving 2 bases unmatched. CDR3: CASSLAGQVNTEAFF. DNA for the CDR3: TGCGCCAGCAGCTTGGCCGGACAGGTGAACACTGAAGCTTTCTTT.

This clone showed up just once. The rearrangement joins TRBV4-2 to TRBJ1-2; D is uncertain. V was pared by 0 bases and J by 0 bases, with 8 bases between. The V gene's germline CDR1 is LGHNA and CDR2 YNFKEQ. The CDR3 loop spans 15 amino acids. CDR3 in amino acids: CASSQEGSTNYGYTF. The CDR3 DNA reads as TGTGCCAGCAGCCAAGAGGGCAGTACTAACTATGGCTACACCTTC.

The chain uses TRBV7-3 and TRBJ2-5, with 15 bases that match TRBD2. Germline CDR1 and CDR2: SGHTA and FQGTGA. V shed 0 bases and J 7 bases; nucleotides not matched to a gene: 6. This CDR3 region has 17 residues. The CDR3 DNA sequence: TGTGCCAGCAGCTTAACTGGACTAGCGGGAGGGATCCGGACCCAGTACTTC. This encodes CASSLTGLAGGIRTQYF.

The gene calls are TRBV5-5 and TRBJ1-1; D not certain. Trimming took 3 bases from V and 0 from J, leaving 12 bases between them. CDR1 is SGHKS and CDR2 is YYEKEE in the germline V gene (reference sequence). CDR3 length: 15 residues. Here the CDR3 DNA reads TGTGCCAGCAGCTCCCCGGGCCGCATGAACACTGAAGCTTTCTTT. Protein product: CASSSPGRMNTEAFF.

The J gene is TRBJ1-5, the V gene TRBV30, with 7 bases lining up with TRBD1. The CDR3 totals 13 residues. J gave up 4 bases and V 4 bases, and 4 bases lay outside the gene matches. Germline V lookup: CDR1 GTSNPN, CDR2 SVGIG (reference sequence). The CDR3, as DNA: TGTGCCTGGACCCGACAGGGAAATCAGCCCCAGCATTTT. This codes for CAWTRQGNQPQHF. Based on the CDR3 plus reference TRBV30 and TRBJ1-5, the full variable domain is SQTIHQWPATLVQPVGSPLSLECTVEGTSNPNLYWYRQAAGRGLQLLFYSVGIGQISSEVPQNLSASRPQDRQFILSSKKLLLSDSGFYLCAWTRQGNQPQHFGDGTRLSIL.

CDR3 sequence reads: CASSPQGPGSYEQYF. CDR3 DNA sequence: TGTGCCAGCAGCCCTCAGGGGCCTGGGTCCTACGAGCAGTACTTC. The chain has TRBV9 and TRBJ2-7, with D maybe TRBD1 (6 bases). The V gene lost 4 bases and the J gene lost 1 base, with 15 bases spanning the gap. There are 15 residues in the CDR3. Germline assignment: CDR1 SGDLS and CDR2 YYNGEE.

This rearrangement joins TRBV11-2 to TRBJ2-1; no clear D. Germline CDR1 reads SGHAT; CDR2 reads FQNNGV. V gave up 5 bases and J gave up 8 bases, with 16 bases separating them. The CDR3 covers 14 residues. The CDR3 DNA sequence: TGTGCCAGCAGCCAGGCGGATCCAATCCATGAGCAGTTCTTC. It codes for CASSQADPIHEQFF.

The CDR3 nucleotides are TGTGCCAGTACCTCCCCCGGACTAGCGGGGACTTATGAGCAGTTCTTC. Protein sequence: CASTSPGLAGTYEQFF. The genes are TRBV19 and TRBJ2-1; 12 positions match TRBD2. CDR3 length: 16 amino acids. The V gene's germline CDR1 is LNHDA and CDR2 SQIVND (reference sequence). J gave up 8 bases and V 7 bases, and 12 bases lay outside the gene matches.

This chain connects TRBV24-1 to TRBJ2-1, with 7 bases lining up with TRBD2. The length of the CDR3 is 15 residues. Germline assignment: CDR1 KGHDR and CDR2 SFDVKD. Germline trimming cut 4 bases from V and 4 bases from J; bases unmatched to any gene: 6. CDR3 nucleotide sequence: TGTGCCACCAGTGACAGCGGGACGCCTTACAATGAGCAGTTCTTC. Residues: CATSDSGTPYNEQFF.

This chain connects TRBV10-3 to TRBJ1-6; D gene uncertain. The CDR3 covers 12 residues. Looked up from germline, CDR1 is ENHRY and CDR2 is SYGVKD. Trimming took 3 bases from V and 10 from J, leaving 7 bases between them. The CDR3 here is CAISDSGSPLHF. The CDR3 DNA reads TGTGCCATCAGTGACTCGGGATCACCCCTCCACTTT.

Only one count was recorded for this clone. This chain uses TRBV6-2 or TRBV6-3 with TRBJ1-6; D is undetermined. V lost 2 bases and J lost 11, with 10 bases in between. Germline lookup yields CDR1 MNHEY and CDR2 SVGEGT. The CDR3 has 13 amino acids. The CDR3 DNA reads TGTGCCAGCAGTTACCCGGGTCCAACACCCCTCCACTTT. Its protein product is CASSYPGPTPLHF.

This clone was observed once. The chain employs TRBV10-3 and TRBJ2-7; possible D gene TRBD1, 6 bases. The CDR3 has 14 amino acids. CDR1 and CDR2 from the germline V gene are ENHRY and SYGVKD. Between the trimmed V and J ends, which lost 3 bases and 3 bases, there was a span of 12 bases. The CDR3 nucleotides read TGTGCCATCAGTGACCCCCGGGACAACTACGAGCAGTACTTC. This codes for CAISDPRDNYEQYF.

The chain carries TRBV5-1 and TRBJ2-3, with D perhaps TRBD1 or TRBD2 (5 bases each). This CDR3 spans 15 amino acids. Germline CDR1 and CDR2: SGHRS and YFSETQ. Trimming left V 4 bases short and J 2 bases short, with 14 bases between. The chain's CDR3 is CASSPPSGLTDTQYF. In nucleotides, the CDR3 is TGCGCCAGCAGCCCCCCCTCGGGGCTCACAGATACGCAGTATTTT.

As to this clone: The junction and the germline gene differ at one end; a read error may be behind it. The chain uses TRBV5-6 and TRBJ2-7, with TRBD1 identical over 8 bases. The CDR3 runs 14 residues. Germline assignment: CDR1 SGHDT and CDR2 YYEEEE. CDR3 nucleotides: TGTGCCAGCAGCCGAGCCGGGACAGGATACGTGCAGTACTTC. Protein sequence: CASSRAGTGYVQYF.

This clone was seen more than once but under ten times. The V and J genes are TRBV4-1 and TRBJ2-2; 9 nucleotides line up with TRBD1. This CDR3 region has 17 residues. The ends lost 1 base at V and 2 bases at J; junction bases unmatched: 5. Germline CDR1 and CDR2: MGHRA and YSYEKL. The CDR3 sequence is CASSQVTGGANTGELFF. The CDR3 DNA sequence: TGCGCCAGCAGCCAAGTGACAGGGGGAGCAAACACCGGGGAGCTGTTTTTT.

This clone was counted a single time. The V gene is TRBV24-1, the J gene TRBJ2-1, with D maybe TRBD1 (5 bases). The CDR3 is made up of 17 amino acids. Trimming pared 4 bases from V and 0 bases from J, leaving 15 bases between. CDR1 KGHDR and CDR2 SFDVKD come from the germline V gene. CDR3 in amino acids: CATSEGLTVNSYNEQFF. The CDR3 DNA reads as TGTGCCACCAGTGAGGGGTTGACAGTAAACTCCTACAATGAGCAGTTCTTC.

The chain couples TRBV7-2 to TRBJ1-5, with a weak D call TRBD1 (5 bases). Trimming left V 1 base short and J 3 bases short, with 16 bases between. Per the germline V gene, CDR1 is SGHTA and CDR2 is FQGNSA. The CDR3 totals 17 residues. The chain's CDR3 is CASSLGPGGANNQPQHF. CDR3 sequence (DNA): TGTGCCAGCAGCTTAGGGCCCGGCGGGGCGAACAATCAGCCCCAGCATTTT.

This clone was counted once. CDR3 coding DNA: TGTGCCAGCAGCTTGGACGGGGGCAGTTTTTCACCCCTCCACTTT. Its translation: CASSLDGGSFSPLHF. The chain links TRBV5-5 to TRBJ1-6; possible D gene TRBD1, 6 bases. The CDR3 has 15 residues. Germline V CDR1 and CDR2: SGHKS, YYEKEE (reference sequence). The V end was cut by 0 bases, the J end by 9 bases, with 13 bases between.

The chain recombines TRBV5-1 with TRBJ2-5, with 12 bases fitting TRBD1. From germline, CDR1 is SGHRS and CDR2 YFSETQ. The CDR3 is 14 residues long. The ends lost 7 bases at V and 5 bases at J; junction bases unmatched: 6. CDR3 DNA: TGCGCCAGCTCCACCGGGACAGGGGGCGAGACCCAGTACTTC. Amino acids: CASSTGTGGETQYF.

About this clone itself: An end of the junction differs from the germline gene, which may be a read error. The chain is built from TRBV7-7 and TRBJ2-5, with D tentatively TRBD2 (6 bases). The CDR3 has 15 amino acids. Germline CDR1 reads SSHAT; CDR2 reads FNYEAQ (reference sequence). CDR3 amino acids: CASSLGGRGGETQYF. The CDR3 bases are TGTGCTAGCAGCTTAGGCGGGCGGGGTGGAGAGACCCAGTACTTC.

The V call is TRBV14, the J call TRBJ1-1; D is unclear. The V end was cut by 8 bases, the J end by 6 bases, with 13 bases between. Germline CDR1 is SGHDN and CDR2 is FVKESK. CDR3 size: 12 residues. In DNA, the CDR3 is TGTGCCAGCCTTGGGGAGGGTTCTGAAGCTTTCTTT. Residues: CASLGEGSEAFF.

The chain uses TRBV7-2 and TRBJ1-3, with D unresolved. Trimming shortened V by 1 base and J by 4 bases, and 11 bases separated the two germline ends. Looked up from germline, CDR1 is SGHTA and CDR2 is FQGNSA. The CDR3 is 15 residues long. The CDR3 loop is CASSLVLAAGNTIYF. CDR3 DNA sequence: TGTGCCAGCAGCTTAGTTTTGGCGGCAGGAAACACCATATATTTT. Full variable domain (rest looked up from reference TRBV7-2 and TRBJ1-3): GAGVSQSPSNKVTEKGKDVELRCDPISGHTALYWYRQSLGQGLEFLIYFQGNSAPDKSGLPSDRFSAERTGGSVSTLTIQRTQQEDSAVYLCASSLVLAAGNTIYFGEGSWLTVV.

V usage is TRBV19 and J usage is TRBJ1-2; perhaps TRBD1 as D (5 bases). The CDR3 is 14 amino acids. Germline loops: CDR1 LNHDA, CDR2 SQIVND (reference sequence). The V end was cut by 6 bases, the J end by 0 bases, with 11 bases between. Written as DNA, the CDR3 is TGTGCCAGTAGACGACAGAGCCCTAACTATGGCTACACCTTC. This sequence encodes CASRRQSPNYGYTF.

The rearrangement links TRBV6-6 to TRBJ1-6; 9 bases are a match to TRBD1. With V trimmed by 6 bases and J by 14 bases, 11 bases remained unmatched. CDR3 length: 14 residues. Germline V lookup: CDR1 MNHNY, CDR2 SVGAGI (reference sequence). The CDR3 here is CASRLPGQGQTLHF. The DNA for the CDR3 is TGTGCCAGCAGGTTACCGGGACAGGGACAGACCCTCCACTTT.